Reported below is one TCR beta chain. This sample is drawn from a study of cytomegalovirus exposure and HLA in healthy donors. The CDR3 runs 16 residues. V dropped 4 bases and J dropped 2 bases, with 12 bases sitting between them. Per germline, CDR1 MDHEN and CDR2 SYDVKM. The PCR was carried out with 60 Vbeta primers and 13 Jbeta primers. Data came from immunoSEQ multiplex PCR; TCRdb stores just in-frame clones and leaves some out. The data show about 160,000 clones, with about four fifths seen just once and about 3.7% held by the top ten. Healthy bone marrow donors supplied every sample. Material: PBMCs. V gene TRBV28 combines with J gene TRBJ2-6; possible D gene TRBD1, 6 bases. This receptor was taken from a human donor in good health. The CDR3 protein is CASSSTGPAGANVLTF. The CDR3 nucleotides are TGTGCCAGCAGTTCTACAGGGCCGGCTGGGGCCAACGTCCTGACTTTC.